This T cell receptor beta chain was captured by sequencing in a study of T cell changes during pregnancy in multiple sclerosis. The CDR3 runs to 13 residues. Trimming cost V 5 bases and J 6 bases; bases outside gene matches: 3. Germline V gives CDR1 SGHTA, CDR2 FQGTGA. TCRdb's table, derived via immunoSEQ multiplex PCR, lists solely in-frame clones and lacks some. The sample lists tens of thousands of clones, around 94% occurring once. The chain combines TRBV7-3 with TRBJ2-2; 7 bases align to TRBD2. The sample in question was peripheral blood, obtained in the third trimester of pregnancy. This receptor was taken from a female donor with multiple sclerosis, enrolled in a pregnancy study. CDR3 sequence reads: CASSRTSAGELFF. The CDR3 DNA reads TGTGCCAGCAGCCGTACTAGCGCCGGGGAGCTGTTTTTT.